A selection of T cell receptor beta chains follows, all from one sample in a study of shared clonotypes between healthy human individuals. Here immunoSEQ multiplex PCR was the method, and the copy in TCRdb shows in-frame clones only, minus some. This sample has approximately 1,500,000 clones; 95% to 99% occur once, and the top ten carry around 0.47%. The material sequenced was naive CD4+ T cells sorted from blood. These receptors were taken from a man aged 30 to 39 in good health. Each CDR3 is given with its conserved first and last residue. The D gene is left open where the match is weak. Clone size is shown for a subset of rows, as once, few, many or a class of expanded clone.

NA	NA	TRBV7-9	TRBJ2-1	TGTGCCAGCAGCTTAGTGCTCCCAGTGAGCTACAATGAGCAGTTCTTC	CASSLVLPVSYNEQFF
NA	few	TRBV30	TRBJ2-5	TGTGCCTGGAGTGCCCAAGAGACCCAGTACTTC	CAWSAQETQYF
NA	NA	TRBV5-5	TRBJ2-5	TGTGCCAGCAACTTAGGAGGGAGCCGAGAGACCCAGTACTTC	CASNLGGSRETQYF
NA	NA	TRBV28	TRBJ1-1	TGTGCCAGCAGGCCGTCGCCGGGAGGGACTGAAGCTTTCTTT	CASRPSPGGTEAFF
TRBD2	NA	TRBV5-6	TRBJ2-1	TGTGCCAGCAGCTCAACCCTCCTAGCGGTTAGCTCCTACAATGAGCAGTTCTTC	CASSSTLLAVSSYNEQFF
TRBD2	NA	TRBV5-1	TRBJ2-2	TGCGCCAGCAGCCCGACGGGACTAGCGGCGGGGGTCGGGGAGCTGTTTTTT	CASSPTGLAAGVGELFF
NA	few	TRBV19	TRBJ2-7	TGTGCCAGTAGTACCATGTCCTACGAGCAGTACTTC	CASSTMSYEQYF
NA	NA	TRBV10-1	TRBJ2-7	TGCGCCAGCAGTGCGGGAGTCAACTACGAGCAGTACTTC	CASSAGVNYEQYF
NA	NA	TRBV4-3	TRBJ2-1	TGCGCCAGCAGCCACCCCCACCTAGGAAATGAGCAGTTCTTC	CASSHPHLGNEQFF
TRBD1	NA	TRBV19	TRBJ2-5	TGTGCCAGTAGTCCAAGGACAGGGGGCCAAGAGACCCAGTACTTC	CASSPRTGGQETQYF
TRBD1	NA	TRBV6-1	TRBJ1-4	TGTGCCAGCGGGACAGACCCTGATGAAAAACTGTTTTTT	CASGTDPDEKLFF
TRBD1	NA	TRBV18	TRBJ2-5	TGTGCCAGCTCACCAAACACAGGGGGCGAAGAGACCCAGTACTTC	CASSPNTGGEETQYF
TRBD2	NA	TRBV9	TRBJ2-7	TGTGCCAGCAGCGTAGCTCCGACTAGCCGCGAGCAGTACTTC	CASSVAPTSREQYF
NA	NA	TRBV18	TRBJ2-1	TGTGCCAGCTCACCACAGAGCCATGCCTTGTACAATGAGCAGTTCTTC	CASSPQSHALYNEQFF
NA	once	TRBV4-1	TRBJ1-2	TGCGCCAGCAGCCAAGAGTCGCAGGGAAGGGACTATGGCTACACCTTC	CASSQESQGRDYGYTF
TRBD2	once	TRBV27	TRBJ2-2	TGTGCCAGCAGTTCGATACTAGCGGGAGGGCCCGGGGAGCTGTTTTTT	CASSSILAGGPGELFF
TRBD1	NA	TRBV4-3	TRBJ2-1	TGCGCCAGCAGCCAAGGGACAGGGGCCTACAATGAGCAGTTCTTC	CASSQGTGAYNEQFF